This entry lists 26 T cell receptor beta chains sequenced from one sample in a study of blood T cells in healthy people across ages. The authors ran a second PCR of 7 to 11 cycles using a sample-barcoded 5' primer and a J-beta primer mix. TCRdb itself ran the 5' RACE reads through MiXCR, one entry per CDR3 protein. The data hold more than 650,000 distinct CDR3 sequences, with about 26% observed a single time. These sequences were also reported in another study, on T cells of mothers and their children.

Sequencing was performed on blood. These receptor sequences come from a boy younger than 18 in good health.

The chain links TRBV29-1 to TRBJ2-5, with a tentative D call TRBD2 (5 bases). The J call is uncertain, as TRBJ2-1 better fits the DNA end. Germline assignment: CDR1 SQVTM and CDR2 ANQGSEA. The CDR3 is 14 amino acids. As DNA, the CDR3 is TGCAGCGTTGTCGGTCTAGCTGTCGACAATGAGCAGTTCTTC. This gives the protein CSVVGLAVDNEQFF.

This chain links TRBV9 with TRBJ2-5, with D maybe TRBD1 (6 bases). The end of the DNA aligns better with TRBJ2-7, so the J call may be wrong. CDR3 size: 14 residues. Per germline, CDR1 SGDLS and CDR2 YYNGEE. CDR3 region: CASSAGTSLYEQYF. The DNA of the CDR3 is TGTGCCAGCAGCGCCGGGACATCCTTATACGAGCAGTACTTC.

This clonotype was seen a handful of times. Its ends do not fully match the called genes, so a read error is possible. CDR3 protein: CTSEPGPTSNQYF. DNA of the CDR3: TGTACCAGCGAGCCGGGACCAACGTCGAACCAGTACTTC. The genes are TRBV6-2 or TRBV6-3 and TRBJ2-5; the D gene could be TRBD1 or TRBD2 (5 bases each). The CDR3 runs to 13 residues. CDR1 is MNHEY, CDR2 SVGEGT, per germline.

This rearrangement joins TRBV3-1 to TRBJ2-2; 7 bases line up with TRBD2. In germline, CDR1 is LGHDT, CDR2 YNNKEL (reference sequence). V lost 5 bases to trimming and J lost 1 base; unmatched junction nucleotides: 4. CDR3 size: 15 residues. The chain's CDR3 is CASSRVAGNTGELFF. CDR3 nucleotide sequence: TGTGCCAGCAGCAGGGTAGCGGGGAACACCGGGGAGCTGTTTTTT.

The rearrangement links TRBV20-1 to TRBJ2-5; D uncertain. Deletions cut 5 bases from V and 1 base from J, with 5 bases between. The CDR3 covers 11 residues. CDR1 DFQATT and CDR2 SNEGSKA come from the germline V gene (reference sequence). CDR3: CSAPTQETQYF. The DNA of the CDR3 is TGCAGTGCTCCGACCCAAGAGACCCAGTACTTC.

This rearrangement joins TRBV11-2 to TRBJ2-7, with 9 positions matching TRBD2. CDR3 length equals 14 residues. Per the germline V gene, CDR1 is SGHAT and CDR2 is FQNNGV. V shed 3 bases and J 6 bases; nucleotides not matched to a gene: 6. The DNA of the CDR3 is TGTGCCAGCAGCTTTTTAGCGGGGGACCCCGAGCAGTACTTC. Translation: CASSFLAGDPEQYF.

The table lists this clonotype with a few counts. This rearrangement joins TRBV6-1 to TRBJ1-2; D uncertain. In germline, CDR1 is MNHNS, CDR2 SASEGT. Trimming pared 1 base from V and 4 bases from J, leaving 10 bases between. The CDR3 sequence is 14 residues long. The CDR3 sequence: CASSEEVFGYGYTF. The CDR3 DNA follows: TGTGCCAGCAGTGAAGAGGTTTTCGGCTATGGCTACACCTTC.

This clonotype was observed a few times. The chain combines TRBV5-1 with TRBJ2-7; 8 bases are shared with TRBD1. Germline-derived CDR1 and CDR2 are SGHRS and YFSETQ. The CDR3 extends over 15 amino acids. After removal of 4 bases from V and 6 bases from J, the junction contained 12 bases not matched to a gene. The CDR3 nucleotides read TGCGCCAGCAGCCAGGGGGCAACCAACACCGGCGAGCAGTACTTC. Translation: CASSQGATNTGEQYF.

This chain connects TRBV13 to TRBJ2-7; the D is unclear. The CDR3 sequence is 13 residues long. CDR1 is PRHDT and CDR2 is FYEKMQ in the germline V gene (reference sequence). V was shortened by 5 bases and J by 5 bases, with 13 bases between the two germline ends. CDR3 sequence reads: CASSTRTFDEQYF. CDR3 coding DNA: TGTGCCAGCAGCACCCGGACCTTCGACGAGCAGTACTTC. Supplemented by reference TRBV13 and TRBJ2-7, the full variable domain reads AAGVIQSPRHLIKEKRETATLKCYPIPRHDTVYWYQQGPGQDPQFLISFYEKMQSDKGSIPDRFSAQQFSDYHSELNMSSLELGDSALYFCASSTRTFDEQYFGPGTRLTVT.

This clonotype occurred a few times. V usage is TRBV5-5 and J usage is TRBJ2-5; D assignment may be TRBD1 or TRBD2 (5 bases each). The CDR3 runs 12 residues. Germline V CDR1 and CDR2: SGHKS, YYEKEE (reference sequence). Trimming pared 7 bases from V and 7 bases from J, leaving 14 bases between. CDR3 nucleotides: TGTGCCAGCGAATGGGACCAGGGGACCCAGTACTTC. Its protein product is CASEWDQGTQYF.

This chain links TRBV18 with TRBJ1-4; 8 bases agree with TRBD1. J was trimmed by 11 bases and V by 3 bases; bases with no gene match: 2. The CDR3 is made up of 12 amino acids. The germline CDR1 and CDR2 sequences are KGHSH and LQKENI. The chain's CDR3 is CASSPGTGKLFF. CDR3 coding DNA: TGTGCCAGCTCACCCGGGACAGGCAAACTGTTTTTT.

The chain is built from TRBV5-4 and TRBJ1-4; 7 bases agree with TRBD1. J was trimmed by 6 bases and V by 3 bases; bases with no gene match: 8. The germline gives CDR1 SGHNT, CDR2 YYREEE (reference sequence). The length of the CDR3 is 15 residues. The CDR3 spells CASSSQGTEYEKLFF. The CDR3 DNA follows: TGTGCCAGCAGCTCTCAGGGGACAGAGTATGAAAAACTGTTTTTT.

This clonotype has a handful of counts. The chain couples TRBV2 to TRBJ2-5, with 7 bases lining up with TRBD2. The J call could be wrong; TRBJ2-1 is a better fit for the DNA end. The CDR3 covers 11 residues. Germline CDR1 SNHLY, CDR2 FYNNEI. This CDR3 reads CASGLGDEQFF. The CDR3 DNA reads TGTGCCAGTGGACTAGGCGATGAGCAGTTCTTC.

This clonotype was observed a handful of times. The chain has TRBV12-3 or TRBV12-4 and TRBJ2-3, with 8 bases aligning to TRBD2. V trimming: 8 bases; J trimming: 7 bases; junction bases outside the gene matches: 11. The CDR3 contains 14 residues. DNA for the CDR3: TGTGCCAGCCTGAGGAGCGGGGGCCCATATACGCAGTATTTT. It translates to CASLRSGGPYTQYF.

The chain employs TRBV29-1 and TRBJ2-7, with 10 positions matching TRBD2. CDR3 size: 13 residues. Germline V gene sequence: CDR1 SQVTM, CDR2 ANQGSEA. Trimming cost V 6 bases and J 1 base; bases outside gene matches: 3. The CDR3 coding sequence is TGCAGCGTAAGCGGGAGGGCATCCTACGAGCAGTACTTC. It specifies CSVSGRASYEQYF.

This clonotype was found a few times. The chain recombines TRBV7-8 with TRBJ1-2; D is possibly TRBD1 (6 bases). This CDR3 comprises 12 residues. The germline V gene has CDR1 SGHVS and CDR2 FQNEAQ. Deletions cut 5 bases from V and 8 bases from J, with 12 bases between. The CDR3 DNA sequence: TGTGCCAGCAGCCCTGGGACACTAGGCTACACCTTC. It translates to CASSPGTLGYTF.

This clonotype was detected only a few times. The rearrangement uses TRBV2 and TRBJ2-2, with 12 bases identical to TRBD1. Germline assignment: CDR1 SNHLY and CDR2 FYNNEI. This CDR3 region has 17 residues. The junction had 3 bases not matched to a gene; V was cut back by 4 bases and J by 0 bases. The CDR3 coding sequence is TGTGCCAGCAGTGGTGGGACAGGGGGCGCGAACACCGGGGAGCTGTTTTTT. It encodes CASSGGTGGANTGELFF.

This clonotype showed up just a few times. The genes are TRBV15 and TRBJ2-1; no clear D gene. The CDR3 length is 13 residues. Looked up from germline, CDR1 is LNHNV and CDR2 is YYDKDF (reference sequence). Trimming shortened V by 4 bases and J by 7 bases, and 11 bases separated the two germline ends. The DNA of the CDR3 is TGTGCCACCAGCATCCTAGTAGGTAATGAGCAGTTCTTC. Residues: CATSILVGNEQFF.

The genes are TRBV6-1 and TRBJ2-5; TRBD1 matches 8 bases. Germline V CDR1 and CDR2: MNHNS, SASEGT. The CDR3 runs 16 residues. The V and J ends lost 5 bases and 3 bases, in that order; junction bases with no gene match: 11. The CDR3 is CASSRRYRTGKETQYF. CDR3 DNA: TGTGCCAGCAGTCGACGATATAGGACAGGGAAAGAGACCCAGTACTTC.

This sequence joins TRBV25-1 and TRBJ1-5, with D uncertain. CDR1 is MGHDK and CDR2 is SYGVNS in the germline V gene. V dropped 4 bases and J dropped 6 bases, with 7 bases sitting between them. This CDR3 has 12 residues. In DNA form, the CDR3 reads TGTGCCAGCAGTGGGGCGGTTCAGCCCCAGCATTTT. This encodes CASSGAVQPQHF.

This chain joins TRBV5-1 and TRBJ2-7; D not resolved. CDR1 SGHRS and CDR2 YFSETQ come from the germline V gene. V was clipped by 0 bases and J by 2 bases, with 12 bases between them. This CDR3 comprises 15 residues. CDR3 protein: CASSLGAGPTYEQYF. The CDR3 DNA is TGCGCCAGCAGCTTGGGGGCAGGACCTACCTACGAGCAGTACTTC.

This chain connects TRBV2 to TRBJ2-5, with D possibly TRBD2 on 6 matching bases. The germline V gene encodes CDR1 SNHLY and CDR2 FYNNEI. V lost 7 bases to trimming and J lost 5 bases, with 17 bases between them. This CDR3 has 14 amino acids. The CDR3 DNA reads as TGTGCCAGCAATACTAGCCCACACGGGGAGACCCAGTACTTC. It is translated as CASNTSPHGETQYF.

The gene calls are TRBV7-8 and TRBJ1-3; 7 nucleotides match TRBD1. V dropped 5 bases and J dropped 4; count of bases not matched to a gene: 11. This CDR3 has 16 residues. Germline assignment: CDR1 SGHVS and CDR2 FQNEAQ. CDR3 nucleotide sequence: TGTGCCAGCAGCCACGACAGGGTTATGACAGGAAACACCATATATTTT. Protein product: CASSHDRVMTGNTIYF.

This clonotype was observed a few times. This chain links TRBV20-1 with TRBJ1-4; 7 positions agree with TRBD1. The CDR3 runs to 13 residues. The germline V gene has CDR1 DFQATT and CDR2 SNEGSKA (reference sequence). Trimming at V came to 5 bases and at J to 7 bases, leaving 7 bases not matched to a gene. The DNA for the CDR3 is TGCAGTGCTGGACAGGCGGGTGGTGAAAAACTGTTTTTT. Translating gives CSAGQAGGEKLFF.

The chain links TRBV5-1 to TRBJ2-5, with TRBD1 identical over 9 bases. The end of the DNA aligns better with TRBJ2-1, so the J call may be wrong. CDR1 and CDR2 (germline): SGHRS, YFSETQ. The CDR3 contains 15 residues. The CDR3 loop is CASSSLDRGLHEQFF. The DNA for the CDR3 is TGCGCCAGCAGCTCCCTGGACAGGGGACTTCATGAGCAGTTCTTC.

The table lists this clonotype with a few counts. V is TRBV3-1 and J is TRBJ2-1, with D perhaps TRBD2 (6 bases). The J call is doubtful: the DNA matches TRBJ2-5 better. CDR3 length: 14 residues. Per the germline V gene, CDR1 is LGHDT and CDR2 is YNNKEL (reference sequence). CDR3 residues: CASSPTTSGETQYF. DNA for the CDR3: TGTGCCAGCAGCCCAACCACGAGCGGGGAGACCCAGTACTTC.